This TCR beta chain is drawn from a study of shared clonotypes between healthy human individuals (dated by TCRdb to 2020 to 2021). Describing the broader study: The cohort comprised two women and a few men aged 18 to 49 years. For each donor, CD4 naive and CD4 memory were each given three plates, CD8 naive was given two plates, and CD8 memory was given one plate. To estimate repertoire size and how much clonotypes are shared between individuals, the study performed deep sequencing of blood TCR repertoires from roughly five healthy adults. To increase sequencing depth and limit assay-specific biases, different laboratories used diverse techniques to prepare libraries and sequence TCR repertoires. Per donor, leukapheresis produced somewhere between about 0.94 and 8.9 billion PBMCs.

What the authors observed across the whole study: Rarefaction of sorted-subset datasets indicated incomplete sequencing despite the large sequencing depth. The small number of donors limited the genetic and exposure-history diversity represented. Based on pairwise subsampling, the degree of clonotype sharing among donors was expected to be affected by sequencing depth. When a few donors were compared, the shared fraction of clonotypes was about 5.2% for naive CD4, about 4% for naive CD8, 2% to 2.5% for memory CD4, and 0.35% to 0.5% for memory CD8. Sampling was restricted to blood, and TCR repertoires in tissue are likely to differ from TCR repertoires in blood. Compared with non-shared clonotypes, the clonotypes found in all four sorted-subset donors had higher generation probabilities. Estimated clonotype richness was generally larger for naive than for memory subsets.

In the case of this clone: Its binding antigen is unknown. The sample holds no much larger clone one base away, and base qualities are not on file.

Using the deep immunoSEQ assay, multiplex PCR amplified TCR CDR3 regions from genomic DNA. Genomic DNA extracted from each cell subset was distributed evenly over all wells of several immunoSEQ 96-well plates, and each plate served as one replicate. For sorted subsets, 200 ng of genomic DNA, equivalent to around 31,000 T cell genomes, went into each replicate PCR. Purified libraries were quantified with a Qubit 3.0 fluorometer, sized on a Bioanalyzer 2100, and re-quantified with the KAPA Library Quantification kit. Each immunoSEQ 96-well plate was sequenced on its own single-read 150-cycle Illumina NextSeq 550 flow cell. As for how the authors treated the data: Because the immunoSEQ output held only junctional sequences and lacked quality scores, the filtering could not match the filtering applied to full-length reads. To assign V/J genes and CDR3, sequences were annotated using PyIR, a Python wrapper for IgBLAST v1.9, with IMGT germline references. Reads were filtered out if the reads had weak V/J assignments (E-value above 1e-6), no CDR3, stop codons, out-of-frame junctions, or ambiguous translated residues. V3J clonotypes were defined by identical inferred V gene, J gene, and CDR3 amino acid sequence. The percentage overlap between two repertoires was calculated by dividing the number of shared unique clonotypes by the size of the smaller repertoire. Three approaches were used to assess repertoire richness: RTK rarefaction, the Chao1 estimator, and Recon v2.1 estimates of unobserved clonotypes. Generation probabilities for all TCRbeta clonotypes obtained by the gDNA method from a handful of donors were computed using OLGA. TCRdb limited this immuneACCESS table to in-frame rearrangements with V and J called. A share of clones is missing; checked studies link under half to unresolved V genes, and the rest is unexplained. The V and J calls and clone size were taken over from that table, and D and trimming were inferred from the DNA. The sample table holds 150,000 to 200,000 clones, of which approximately 60% were seen once. Around 9.3% of the sample lies in the top ten.

Healthy HIV-negative adults with no recently reported acute infections or vaccinations were included as donors. Every donor was a Caucasian adult residing in Nashville, Tennessee, USA. Magnetic negative selection was used to enrich CD4+ T cells, after which naive cells were positively selected on CD45RA and the negative fraction became the memory subset. Blood was obtained by leukapheresis, after which PBMCs were separated by Ficoll-Histopaque density gradient centrifugation and cryopreserved in liquid nitrogen vapor phase. Purity and quantity of every magnetically sorted T cell population were checked by analytical flow cytometry. Each sorted fraction had its genomic DNA isolated and then quantified by UV absorbance on a Nanodrop 2000c. There are 17 amino acids in the CDR3, from cysteine to phenylalanine inclusive. The retained sequence is limited to the CDR3, 51 bases, with the frame set at the first base. CDR1 MNHEY and CDR2 SMNVEV are derived from the germline V gene (reference sequence). Trimming takes 5 bases off V and 5 bases off J; junction bases not matched to a gene: 14.

The sequence joins TRBV27 to TRBJ1-5; a stretch of 8 junction bases matches TRBD1. This TCR was sampled from a young man in good health. The specimen was memory CD4+ T cells sorted from blood. The cell subset or site label of this sample denotes: CD45RA-negative fraction. The CDR3 here reads CASSRTVLAGGYQPQHF. The DNA reads as follows: TGTGCCAGCAGTCGGACCGTGTTGGCAGGGGGCTATCAGCCCCAGCATTTT.